These 31 T cell receptor beta chains were all obtained from the same sample, sequenced in a study of cytomegalovirus exposure and HLA in healthy donors. A multiplex PCR was run with 60 Vbeta primers and 13 Jbeta primers. Repertoires were generated with immunoSEQ multiplex PCR, while TCRdb's copy carries only in-frame clones and drops some. The repertoire includes over 85,000 clones, 67% of them detected once, and approximately 2.1% sits in the top ten. Sequencing input: PBMCs. The receptor source for this set is a young man in good health and CMV-seronegative.

The chain carries TRBV19 and TRBJ2-6; D remains unclear. Trimming removed 4 bases at V and 3 bases at J, with 10 bases between. Germline V gene data show CDR1 as LNHDA and CDR2 as SQIVND (reference sequence). CDR3 size: 15 residues. As DNA, the CDR3 is TGTGCCAGTAGTACCCTCCCGAGTGGGGCCAACGTCCTGACTTTC. Protein sequence: CASSTLPSGANVLTF.

The chain couples TRBV4-1 to TRBJ2-5; D is possibly TRBD2 (5 bases). This CDR3 comprises 17 residues. The germline gives CDR1 MGHRA, CDR2 YSYEKL. V was trimmed by 1 base and J by 3 bases, leaving 18 bases between them. The CDR3 reads CASSQVGPEDYKETQYF. The CDR3 DNA reads as TGCGCCAGCAGCCAAGTCGGGCCAGAAGACTACAAAGAGACCCAGTACTTC.

The chain links TRBV6-5 to TRBJ1-5; the D gene is possibly TRBD1 (6 bases). V lost 6 bases to trimming and J lost 0 bases, with 12 bases between them. CDR1 and CDR2 from the germline V gene are MNHEY and SVGAGI. CDR3 length equals 15 residues. CDR3 DNA sequence: TGTGCCAGCAGGACGACAGGCTATAGCAATCAGCCCCAGCATTTT. This sequence encodes CASRTTGYSNQPQHF.

The genes are TRBV7-9 and TRBJ1-1, with TRBD1 matching over 9 bases. Germline trimming cut 6 bases from V and 5 bases from J; bases unmatched to any gene: 13. There are 16 residues in the CDR3. From germline, CDR1 is SEHNR and CDR2 FQNEAQ (reference sequence). The CDR3 bases are TGTGCCAGCAGTTCTCCTGGGACAGGGAGGGAAACTGAAGCTTTCTTT. This codes for CASSSPGTGRETEAFF.

Notes on this clone: Other DNA variants within this sample encode the same CDR3. This chain connects TRBV19 to TRBJ2-1, with TRBD2 matching 9 bases. CDR1 is LNHDA and CDR2 is SQIVND in the germline V gene (reference sequence). CDR3 size: 15 residues. After removal of 6 bases from V and 1 base from J, the junction contained 4 bases not matched to a gene. For the CDR3, the DNA is TGTGCCAGTAGCACGACTAGCGGATCCTACAATGAGCAGTTCTTC. It translates to CASSTTSGSYNEQFF.

The CDR3 reads CASSTSGTGAETQYF. The CDR3 DNA reads TGTGCCAGCAGCACCTCCGGGACAGGGGCTGAGACCCAGTACTTC. V gene TRBV7-2 combines with J gene TRBJ2-5; 10 nucleotides agree with TRBD1. Trimming removed 5 bases from V and 5 bases from J; junction bases left unmatched: 8. Per the germline V gene, CDR1 is SGHTA and CDR2 is FQGNSA. The CDR3 loop spans 15 amino acids.

This clone has more than one count but fewer than ten. This chain connects TRBV6-5 to TRBJ2-1; 8 bases match TRBD2. This CDR3 region has 14 residues. The germline CDR1 and CDR2 sequences are MNHEY and SVGAGI. V lost 6 bases, J lost 2 bases, and 3 bases stayed unmatched. CDR3 sequence: CASRERETYNEQFF. CDR3 nucleotides: TGTGCCAGCAGGGAGCGGGAGACCTACAATGAGCAGTTCTTC.

The rearrangement joins TRBV7-9 to TRBJ2-1; TRBD1 agrees at 7 bases. The CDR3 sequence is 13 residues long. Germline CDR1 SEHNR, CDR2 FQNEAQ (reference sequence). J gave up 10 bases and V 0 bases, and 3 bases lay outside the gene matches. CDR3 sequence (DNA): TGTGCCAGCAGCTTAGCAACAGGGGACGAGCAGTTCTTC. It translates to CASSLATGDEQFF. Together with reference TRBV7-9 and TRBJ2-1, the CDR3 gives the full variable domain: DTGVSQNPRHKITKRGQNVTFRCDPISEHNRLYWYRQTLGQGPEFLTYFQNEAQLEKSRLLSDRFSAERPKGSFSTLEIQRTEQGDSAMYLCASSLATGDEQFFGPGTRLTVL.

CDR3 residues: CASSVGGRGYEQYF. The DNA for the CDR3 is TGTGCCAGCAGCGTAGGAGGTAGGGGGTACGAGCAGTACTTC. This sequence joins TRBV9 and TRBJ2-7, with a tentative D call TRBD1 (6 bases). The CDR3 loop spans 14 amino acids. The germline gives CDR1 SGDLS, CDR2 YYNGEE. Trimming shortened V by 0 bases and J by 4 bases, and 11 bases separated the two germline ends. The whole variable domain, remainder taken from reference TRBV9 and TRBJ2-7, is DSGVTQTPKHLITATGQRVTLRCSPRSGDLSVYWYQQSLDQGLQFLIQYYNGEERAKGNILERFSAQQFPDLHSELNLSSLELGDSALYFCASSVGGRGYEQYFGPGTRLTVT.

This clone has only a few counts. J is TRBJ1-2 and V is TRBV25-1; D is possibly TRBD1 (6 bases). This CDR3 spans 15 amino acids. Germline values: CDR1 MGHDK, CDR2 SYGVNS. The V gene lost 8 bases and the J gene lost 6 bases, with 22 bases spanning the gap. As DNA, the CDR3 is TGTGCCAGCGCAACGTTGTGGGGGGGCAAGGATGGCTACACCTTC. Translation: CASATLWGGKDGYTF.

The J gene is TRBJ2-7, the V gene TRBV7-6; D may be TRBD2 (6 bases). Germline V gives CDR1 SGHVS, CDR2 FNYEAQ. This CDR3 spans 14 amino acids. The V and J ends lost 5 bases and 2 bases respectively, with 13 bases between them. The CDR3 region has the DNA TGTGCCAGCAGCGCAATGGGGGAGGCCTACGAGCAGTACTTC. Protein sequence: CASSAMGEAYEQYF.

This clone was counted between two and nine times. The V gene is TRBV7-9, the J gene TRBJ2-1; D is uncertain. The CDR3 totals 12 residues. The germline CDR1 and CDR2 sequences are SEHNR and FQNEAQ (reference sequence). Trimming cost V 2 bases and J 6 bases, with 5 bases left between them. CDR3 amino acids: CASSLQSNEQFF. The CDR3, as DNA: TGTGCCAGCAGCTTACAGTCCAATGAGCAGTTCTTC. Filled out from reference TRBV7-9 and TRBJ2-1, the complete variable domain reads DTGVSQNPRHKITKRGQNVTFRCDPISEHNRLYWYRQTLGQGPEFLTYFQNEAQLEKSRLLSDRFSAERPKGSFSTLEIQRTEQGDSAMYLCASSLQSNEQFFGPGTRLTVL.

This clone was seen a few times. This chain connects TRBV7-2 to TRBJ2-1, with D perhaps matching TRBD1 (5 bases). This CDR3 spans 16 amino acids. Germline-derived CDR1 and CDR2 are SGHTA and FQGNSA. Trimming took 5 bases from V and 0 from J, leaving 14 bases between them. CDR3 nucleotide sequence: TGTGCCAGCAGCGTTAACAGGTACAGCTCCTACAATGAGCAGTTCTTC. This sequence encodes CASSVNRYSSYNEQFF.

CDR3 DNA sequence: TGTGCCAGCAGCCTCCTCAGGGCCACGGGGGAGCTGTTTTTT. Its translation is CASSLLRATGELFF. The chain uses TRBV9 and TRBJ2-2, with D perhaps TRBD1 (5 bases). V was pared by 4 bases and J by 8 bases, with 15 bases between. CDR3 length equals 14 residues. Germline lookup yields CDR1 SGDLS and CDR2 YYNGEE.

The J gene is TRBJ2-1, the V gene TRBV4-1; D might be TRBD2 (6 bases). Germline values: CDR1 MGHRA, CDR2 YSYEKL. V gave up 0 bases and J gave up 5 bases, with 8 bases separating them. CDR3 size: 14 residues. The CDR3 DNA reads as TGCGCCAGCAGCCAAGAAGGAGGGAACAATGAGCAGTTCTTC. Translating it yields CASSQEGGNNEQFF.

The rearrangement uses TRBV27 and TRBJ1-1, with 7 bases aligning to TRBD1. The V gene end was trimmed by 2 bases and the J gene end by 0 bases; junction bases not matched to a gene: 6. The germline V gene encodes CDR1 MNHEY and CDR2 SMNVEV (reference sequence). There are 16 residues in the CDR3. CDR3 residues: CASSLDRVAVNTEAFF. In DNA, the CDR3 is TGTGCCAGCAGTTTAGACAGGGTAGCTGTGAACACTGAAGCTTTCTTT.

This clone was counted once. The rearrangement joins TRBV4-1 to TRBJ2-3, with 10 bases that match TRBD2. The germline CDR1 and CDR2 sequences are MGHRA and YSYEKL. The V gene end was trimmed by 5 bases and the J gene end by 4 bases; junction bases not matched to a gene: 9. This CDR3 comprises 16 residues. CDR3: CASSAELAGTADTQYF. CDR3 coding DNA: TGCGCCAGCAGCGCCGAACTAGCGGGAACCGCAGATACGCAGTATTTT.

V usage is TRBV19 and J usage is TRBJ1-4; no reliable D call. In germline, CDR1 is LNHDA, CDR2 SQIVND (reference sequence). The CDR3 is 14 residues long. V lost 6 bases to trimming and J lost 3 bases, with 11 bases between them. CDR3 amino acids: CASSRTPANEKLFF. The CDR3 DNA is TGTGCCAGTAGCCGGACTCCAGCTAATGAAAAACTGTTTTTT.

This chain uses TRBV14 with TRBJ1-1; D is possibly TRBD1 (5 bases). The V gene lost 2 bases and the J gene lost 0 bases, with 10 bases spanning the gap. CDR1 is SGHDN and CDR2 is FVKESK in the germline V gene. CDR3 size: 15 residues. DNA of the CDR3: TGTGCCAGCAGCCAACAGACAGCCTTGAACACTGAAGCTTTCTTT. It codes for CASSQQTALNTEAFF.

V and J are TRBV7-8 and TRBJ2-1, with TRBD2 identical over 7 bases. J lost 4 bases, V lost 5 bases, and 5 bases had no gene match. Germline values: CDR1 SGHVS, CDR2 FQNEAQ. The length of the CDR3 is 14 residues. In DNA, the CDR3 is TGTGCCAGCAGCGGGGCGGGGGTTTACAATGAGCAGTTCTTC. Its translation is CASSGAGVYNEQFF.

The chain is built from TRBV7-3 and TRBJ1-3, with a possible D match to TRBD1 (5 bases). Looked up from germline, CDR1 is SGHTA and CDR2 is FQGTGA. The CDR3 covers 14 residues. V was shortened by 2 bases and J by 4 bases, with 9 bases between the two germline ends. This CDR3 reads CASSLRQGGNTIYF. CDR3 DNA: TGTGCCAGCAGCTTACGGCAGGGAGGAAACACCATATATTTT.

This clone was seen a few times. This chain connects TRBV9 to TRBJ1-1, with a tentative D call TRBD1 (6 bases). This CDR3 is 17 amino acids long. V lost 0 bases and J 4 bases, leaving 19 bases between the germline ends. The germline gives CDR1 SGDLS, CDR2 YYNGEE. The CDR3 spells CASSVGRRWKGGTEAFF. CDR3 DNA sequence: TGTGCCAGCAGCGTAGGTCGCAGATGGAAAGGGGGCACTGAAGCTTTCTTT.

In this sample, this clone turned up a few times. The chain carries TRBV7-9 and TRBJ1-1, with D possibly matching TRBD1 (5 bases). Trimming stripped 5 bases from V and 1 base from J, with 8 bases between. The CDR3 length is 13 residues. Germline V gives CDR1 SEHNR, CDR2 FQNEAQ (reference sequence). CDR3: CASSQGQNTEAFF. CDR3 DNA: TGTGCCAGCAGCCAAGGACAGAACACTGAAGCTTTCTTT. Filled out from reference TRBV7-9 and TRBJ1-1, the complete variable domain reads DTGVSQNPRHKITKRGQNVTFRCDPISEHNRLYWYRQTLGQGPEFLTYFQNEAQLEKSRLLSDRFSAERPKGSFSTLEIQRTEQGDSAMYLCASSQGQNTEAFFGQGTRLTVV.

The chain couples TRBV9 to TRBJ1-1, with D tentatively TRBD1 (6 bases). The CDR3 totals 17 residues. Between the trimmed V and J ends, which lost 0 bases and 5 bases, there was a span of 20 bases. Per germline, CDR1 SGDLS and CDR2 YYNGEE. CDR3 sequence: CASSVGLSGGAWTEAFF. The CDR3 bases are TGTGCCAGCAGCGTAGGCTTAAGTGGGGGGGCTTGGACTGAAGCTTTCTTT.

The chain has TRBV11-2 and TRBJ2-1, with 7 bases matching TRBD2. The CDR3 is 15 residues long. In germline, CDR1 is SGHAT, CDR2 FQNNGV. J lost 2 bases, V lost 1 base, and 2 bases had no gene match. The CDR3 nucleotides read TGTGCCAGCAGCTTAGTTGCGGGGGCCTACAATGAGCAGTTCTTC. The encoded protein is CASSLVAGAYNEQFF.

Comment on this clone: At the DNA level, this CDR3 is encoded by other sequences in the same sample as well. V gene TRBV28 combines with J gene TRBJ1-1, with 7 bases aligning to TRBD1. CDR1 and CDR2 from the germline V gene are MDHEN and SYDVKM. CDR3 length: 14 residues. V trimming: 6 bases; J trimming: 0 bases; junction bases outside the gene matches: 4. CDR3 in DNA: TGTGCCAGCAGACGGACAGGATTGAACACTGAAGCTTTCTTT. Residues: CASRRTGLNTEAFF.

The rearrangement uses TRBV7-9 and TRBJ2-7; tentative D call: TRBD1 (6 bases). Germline-derived CDR1 and CDR2 are SEHNR and FQNEAQ (reference sequence). The CDR3 extends over 16 amino acids. Trimming cost V 6 bases and J 2 bases, with 20 bases left between them. The CDR3 bases are TGTGCCAGCAGTCCTGGGGGCACAGGTCTGACCTACGAGCAGTACTTC. It codes for CASSPGGTGLTYEQYF.

The rearrangement joins TRBV7-9 to TRBJ2-6; D not certain. The CDR3 is 17 residues long. Germline-derived CDR1 and CDR2 are SEHNR and FQNEAQ (reference sequence). Trimming stripped 1 base from V and 4 bases from J, with 14 bases between. The CDR3: CASSLGFATLGANVLTF. The CDR3, as DNA: TGTGCCAGCAGCTTAGGTTTTGCGACTCTCGGGGCCAACGTCCTGACTTTC.

This chain joins TRBV29-1 and TRBJ1-4, with a possible D match to TRBD1 (5 bases). Trimming removed 4 bases from V and 0 bases from J, with 18 bases in between. Germline-derived CDR1 and CDR2 are SQVTM and ANQGSEA. The CDR3 consists of 17 residues. This CDR3 reads CSVVIIGREATNEKLFF. CDR3 DNA: TGCAGCGTTGTAATCATAGGCAGGGAAGCAACTAATGAAAAACTGTTTTTT. Full variable domain (missing parts from reference TRBV29-1 and TRBJ1-4): SAVISQKPSRDICQRGTSLTIQCQVDSQVTMMFWYRQQPGQSLTLIATANQGSEATYESGFVIDKFPISRPNLTFSTLTVSNMSPEDSSIYLCSVVIIGREATNEKLFFGSGTQLSVL.

The chain recombines TRBV4-3 with TRBJ2-1; TRBD2 matches at 13 bases. V dropped 5 bases and J dropped 4; count of bases not matched to a gene: 5. This CDR3 region has 16 residues. Germline CDR1 LGHNA, CDR2 YSLEER. The CDR3: CASSATSGGLYNEQFF. The CDR3, as DNA: TGCGCCAGCAGCGCGACTAGCGGGGGGCTTTACAATGAGCAGTTCTTC.

The chain carries TRBV28 and TRBJ2-7; 15 bases line up with TRBD2. The germline CDR1 and CDR2 sequences are MDHEN and SYDVKM. The V and J ends lost 4 bases and 0 bases, in that order; junction bases with no gene match: 4. CDR3 size: 17 residues. CDR3 DNA sequence: TGTGCCAGCAGTTCCGGACTAGCGGGAGGGTACTCCTACGAGCAGTACTTC. It specifies CASSSGLAGGYSYEQYF.